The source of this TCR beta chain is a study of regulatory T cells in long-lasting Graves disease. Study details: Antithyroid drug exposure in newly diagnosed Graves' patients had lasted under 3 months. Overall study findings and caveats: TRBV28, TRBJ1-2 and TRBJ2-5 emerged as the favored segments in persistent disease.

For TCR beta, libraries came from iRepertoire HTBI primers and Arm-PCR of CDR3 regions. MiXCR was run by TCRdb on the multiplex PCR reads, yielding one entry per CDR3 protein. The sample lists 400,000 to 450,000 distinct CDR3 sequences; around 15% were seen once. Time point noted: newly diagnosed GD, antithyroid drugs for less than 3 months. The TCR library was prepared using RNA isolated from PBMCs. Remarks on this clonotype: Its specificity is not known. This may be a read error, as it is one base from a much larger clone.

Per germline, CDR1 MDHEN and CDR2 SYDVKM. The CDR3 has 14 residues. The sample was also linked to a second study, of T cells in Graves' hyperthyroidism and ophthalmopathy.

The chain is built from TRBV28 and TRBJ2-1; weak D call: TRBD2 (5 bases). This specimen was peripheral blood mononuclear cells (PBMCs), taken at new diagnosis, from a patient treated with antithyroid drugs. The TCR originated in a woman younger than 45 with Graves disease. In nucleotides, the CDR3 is TGTACCACCCAACGGGATGGCGCCTACAATGAGCAGTTCTTC. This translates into CTTQRDGAYNEQFF.